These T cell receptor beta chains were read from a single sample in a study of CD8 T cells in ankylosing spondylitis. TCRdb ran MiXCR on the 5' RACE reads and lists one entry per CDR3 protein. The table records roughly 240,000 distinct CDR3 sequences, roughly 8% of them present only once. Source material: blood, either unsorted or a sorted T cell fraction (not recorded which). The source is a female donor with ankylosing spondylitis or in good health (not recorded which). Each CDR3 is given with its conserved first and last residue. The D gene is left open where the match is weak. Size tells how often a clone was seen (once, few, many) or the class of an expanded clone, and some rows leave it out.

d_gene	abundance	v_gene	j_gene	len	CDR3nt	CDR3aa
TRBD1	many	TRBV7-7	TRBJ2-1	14	TGTGCCAGCAGCTTGAAGGGACAGTACAATGAGCAGTTCTTC	CASSLKGQYNEQFF
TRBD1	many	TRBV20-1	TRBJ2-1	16	TGCAGTGCTAGAGGTTCGGGACAGGGTATATACAATGAGCAGTTCTTC	CSARGSGQGIYNEQFF
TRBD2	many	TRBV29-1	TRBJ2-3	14	TGCAGCGTAAAAAGCGGGAGAGCCACAGATACGCAGTATTTT	CSVKSGRATDTQYF
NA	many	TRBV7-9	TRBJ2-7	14	TGTGCCAGCAGCGTTACAGAGCAAGCCTACGAGCAGTACTTC	CASSVTEQAYEQYF
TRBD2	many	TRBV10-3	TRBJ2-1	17	TGTGCCATCAGTGAGTCGTGGAGTAGCGGGAGTGGCAATGAGCAGTTCTTC	CAISESWSSGSGNEQFF
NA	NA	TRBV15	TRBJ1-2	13	TGTGCCACCAGCCGACTAGACGAGGGCCCCTACACCTTC	CATSRLDEGPYTF
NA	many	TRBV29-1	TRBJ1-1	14	TGCAGCGTTGTGGGAGGACAGATGAACACTGAAGCTTTCTTT	CSVVGGQMNTEAFF
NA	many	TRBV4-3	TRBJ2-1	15	TGCGCCAGCAGCCTACGCTGGAGGGAGAACAATGAGCAGTTCTTC	CASSLRWRENNEQFF
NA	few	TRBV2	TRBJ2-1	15	TGTGCCAGCAGTGATACGATAAACTCCTACAATGAGCAGTTCTTC	CASSDTINSYNEQFF
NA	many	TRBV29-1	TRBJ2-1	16	TGCAGCGTTCAAAACCCCGTGGCAGGGCCCTACAATGAGCAGTTCTTC	CSVQNPVAGPYNEQFF
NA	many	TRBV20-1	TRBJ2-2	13	TGCAGTGCTACGGGGGAAGTCACCGGGGAGCTGTTTTTT	CSATGEVTGELFF
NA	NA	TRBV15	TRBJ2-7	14	TGTGCCACCAGCAATGCAGTGGACACCTACGAGCAGTACTTC	CATSNAVDTYEQYF
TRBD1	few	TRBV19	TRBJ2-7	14	TGTGCCAGTAGTATGACGGGACAGGGCTACGAGCAGTACTTC	CASSMTGQGYEQYF